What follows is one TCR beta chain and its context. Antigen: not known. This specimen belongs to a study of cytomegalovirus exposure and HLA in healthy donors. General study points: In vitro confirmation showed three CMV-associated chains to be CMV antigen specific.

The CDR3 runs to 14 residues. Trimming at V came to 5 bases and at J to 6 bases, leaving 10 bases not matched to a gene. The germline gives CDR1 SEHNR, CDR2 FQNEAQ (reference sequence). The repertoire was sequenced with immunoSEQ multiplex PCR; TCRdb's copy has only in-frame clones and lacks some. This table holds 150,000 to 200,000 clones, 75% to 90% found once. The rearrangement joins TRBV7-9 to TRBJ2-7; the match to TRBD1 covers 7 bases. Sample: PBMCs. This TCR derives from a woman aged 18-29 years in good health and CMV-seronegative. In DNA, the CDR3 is TGTGCCAGCAGCCAAGAGGGGGCTCGGGGCGAGCAGTACTTC. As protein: CASSQEGARGEQYF.